This T cell receptor (beta chain) was observed in a study of response to subunit inactivated influenza vaccine. TCRdb re-derived calls from the RT-PCR reads in MiXCR, one entry per CDR3 protein. The sample yields 500,000 to 600,000 distinct CDR3 sequences, about 12% seen once. This CDR3 is 15 amino acids long. Losses at the gene ends were 4 bases for V and 2 bases for J; bases not matched to a gene: 7. Per the germline V gene, CDR1 is LGHDT and CDR2 is YNNKEL (reference sequence). This chain connects TRBV3-1 to TRBJ2-7; TRBD1 matches at 8 bases. This TCR came from a man aged 45-65 years who received an inactivated influenza vaccine. The material sequenced was PBMCs from blood, taken on the day of vaccination. The CDR3 region has the DNA TGTGCCAGCAGCCCAACGGGGACAGGTACCTACGAGCAGTACTTC. This translates into CASSPTGTGTYEQYF.